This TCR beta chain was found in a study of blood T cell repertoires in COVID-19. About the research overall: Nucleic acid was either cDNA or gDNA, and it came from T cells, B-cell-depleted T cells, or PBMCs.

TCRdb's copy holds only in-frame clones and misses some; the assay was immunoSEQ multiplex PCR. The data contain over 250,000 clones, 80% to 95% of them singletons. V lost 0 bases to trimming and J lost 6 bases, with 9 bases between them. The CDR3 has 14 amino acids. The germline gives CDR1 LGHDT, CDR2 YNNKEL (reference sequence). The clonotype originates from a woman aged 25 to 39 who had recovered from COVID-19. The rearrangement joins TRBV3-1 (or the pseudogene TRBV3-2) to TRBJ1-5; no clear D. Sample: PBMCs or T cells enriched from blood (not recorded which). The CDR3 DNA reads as TGTGCCAGCAGCCAAGAGGAGGGAGGTCAGCCCCAGCATTTT. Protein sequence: CASSQEEGGQPQHF.